This entry lists 9 T cell receptor beta chains sequenced from one sample in a study of persistence of HIV-infected CD4 T cells. Antigen specificity for these receptors is unknown. Cells were stimulated with overlapping HIV-1 Gag 15-mer peptides. Memory cells lacking CD40L and CD69 with high CD45RO were sorted. Sequencing used immunoSEQ version 4 in survey mode. Generated by immunoSEQ multiplex PCR, the TCRdb table keeps only in-frame clones and is missing some. Here the sample spans about 64,000 clones, 70% to 75% being singletons. The sequencing used CD4+ T cells sorted from PBMCs after roughly 19-hour stimulation, collected from a patient who received antiretroviral therapy. These receptors all stem from an adult man with HIV who was CMV-seropositive.

The table lists this clone with a count of one. The gene calls are TRBV4-2 and TRBJ2-1; TRBD1 is a possible D gene (5 bases). Germline assignment: CDR1 LGHNA and CDR2 YNFKEQ. V was shortened by 0 bases and J by 7 bases, with 10 bases between the two germline ends. The CDR3 is 14 amino acids. For the CDR3, the DNA is TGTGCCAGCAGCCAAGATGGGCAGGGAAATGAGCAGTTCTTC. This gives the protein CASSQDGQGNEQFF.

This clone showed up just a few times. J is TRBJ1-1 and V is TRBV12-3 or TRBV12-4; 8 bases fit TRBD1. Trimming at V came to 7 bases and at J to 4 bases, leaving 5 bases not matched to a gene. The CDR3 extends over 13 amino acids. Here the CDR3 DNA reads TGTGCCAGCACCCGGACAGGGATCACTGAAGCTTTCTTT. It is translated as CASTRTGITEAFF.

The J gene is TRBJ2-2, the V gene TRBV12-5, with 8 nucleotides matching TRBD1. The CDR3 has 15 residues. CDR1 is LGHNT and CDR2 is FRNRAP in the germline V gene. J lost 4 bases, V lost 1 base, and 2 bases had no gene match. CDR3 sequence: CASGLATGVTGELFF. In DNA form, the CDR3 reads TGTGCTAGTGGTTTGGCGACAGGGGTCACCGGGGAGCTGTTTTTT.

This chain connects TRBV5-1 to TRBJ1-1; 11 bases line up with TRBD1. The germline CDR1 and CDR2 sequences are SGHRS and YFSETQ. V trimming: 0 bases; J trimming: 3 bases; junction bases outside the gene matches: 10. The CDR3 contains 18 residues. The DNA of the CDR3 is TGCGCCAGCAGCTTGGGGACAGGGGGCGCCGGAGTGGACACTGAAGCTTTCTTT. Amino acids: CASSLGTGGAGVDTEAFF.

The chain joins TRBV6-5 to TRBJ1-1; D call uncertain. The CDR3 runs to 14 residues. Germline CDR1 reads MNHEY; CDR2 reads SVGAGI. V was shortened by 4 bases and J by 1 base, with 10 bases between the two germline ends. The CDR3 bases are TGTGCCAGCAGTTCACGGCCGGAGAACACTGAAGCTTTCTTT. Its translation is CASSSRPENTEAFF.

The gene calls are TRBV2 and TRBJ1-2; D remains ambiguous. The V end lost 3 bases, the J end lost 7 bases, and 12 bases lay between the germline ends. This CDR3 contains 13 residues. Germline V lookup: CDR1 SNHLY, CDR2 FYNNEI. The CDR3 DNA reads as TGTGCCAGCAGTGATACAGCGAGACTTGGCTACACCTTC. It translates to CASSDTARLGYTF.

The CDR3 DNA follows: TGTGCCAGCAGGGTAGGAGGGTACGGCTACACCTTC. Its translation: CASRVGGYGYTF. This chain connects TRBV2 to TRBJ1-2; D uncertain. The CDR3 sequence is 12 residues long. The ends were cut back, 6 bases at V and 8 bases at J, with 13 bases in the middle. From germline, CDR1 is SNHLY and CDR2 FYNNEI. Combining the CDR3 with reference TRBV2 and TRBJ1-2 gives the whole variable domain EPEVTQTPSHQVTQMGQEVILRCVPISNHLYFYWYRQILGQKVEFLVSFYNNEISEKSEIFDDQFSVERPDGSNFTLKIRSTKLEDSAMYFCASRVGGYGYTFGSGTRLTVV.

This clone occurred a few times. This sequence joins TRBV6-5 and TRBJ1-6; D is possibly TRBD1 (5 bases). Trimming stripped 7 bases from V and 4 bases from J, with 14 bases between. Germline V gene sequence: CDR1 MNHEY, CDR2 SVGAGI. The CDR3 spans 15 residues. The CDR3 coding sequence is TGTGCCAGCACCTCGGGAGGGACGTATAATTCACCCCTCCACTTT. Its translation: CASTSGGTYNSPLHF.

This clone was seen once. V is TRBV28 and J is TRBJ2-2, with TRBD1 identical over 8 bases. The CDR3 runs to 16 residues. Germline V lookup: CDR1 MDHEN, CDR2 SYDVKM. Unmatched junction bases numbered 6, after V lost 3 bases and J lost 3 bases. The CDR3 DNA is TGTGCCAGCAGTTTGACGGCAGGGGGCGACACCGGGGAGCTGTTTTTT. It codes for CASSLTAGGDTGELFF.